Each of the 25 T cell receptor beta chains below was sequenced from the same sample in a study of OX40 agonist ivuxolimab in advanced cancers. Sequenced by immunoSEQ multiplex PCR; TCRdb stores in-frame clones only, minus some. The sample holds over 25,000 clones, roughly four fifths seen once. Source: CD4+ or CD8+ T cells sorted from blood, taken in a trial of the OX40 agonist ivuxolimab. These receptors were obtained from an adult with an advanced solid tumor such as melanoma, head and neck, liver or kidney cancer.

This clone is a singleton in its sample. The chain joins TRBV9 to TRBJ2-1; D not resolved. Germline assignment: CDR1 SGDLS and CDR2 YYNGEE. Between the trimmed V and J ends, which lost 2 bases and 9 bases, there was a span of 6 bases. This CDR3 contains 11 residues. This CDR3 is CASSVELEQFF. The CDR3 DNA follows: TGTGCCAGCAGCGTTGAGCTTGAGCAGTTCTTC.

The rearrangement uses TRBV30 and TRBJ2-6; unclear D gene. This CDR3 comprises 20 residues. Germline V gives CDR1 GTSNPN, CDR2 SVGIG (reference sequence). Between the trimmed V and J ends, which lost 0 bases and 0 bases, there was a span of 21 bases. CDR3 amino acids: CAWSVNHGPYVYSGANVLTF. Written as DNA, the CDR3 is TGTGCCTGGAGTGTAAATCATGGCCCGTATGTTTACTCTGGGGCCAACGTCCTGACTTTC.

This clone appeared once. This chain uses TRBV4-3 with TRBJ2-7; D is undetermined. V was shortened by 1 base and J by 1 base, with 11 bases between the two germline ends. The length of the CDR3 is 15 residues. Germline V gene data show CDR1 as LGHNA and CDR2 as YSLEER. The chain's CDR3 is CASSQGVGYSYEQYF. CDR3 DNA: TGCGCCAGCAGCCAAGGCGTGGGATATTCCTACGAGCAGTACTTC.

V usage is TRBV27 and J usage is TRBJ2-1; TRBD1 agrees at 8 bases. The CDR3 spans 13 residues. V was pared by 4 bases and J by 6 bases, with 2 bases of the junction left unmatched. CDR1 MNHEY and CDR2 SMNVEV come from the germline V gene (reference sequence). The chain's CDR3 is CASSSGQGNEQFF. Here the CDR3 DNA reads TGTGCCAGCAGTTCCGGACAGGGCAATGAGCAGTTCTTC.

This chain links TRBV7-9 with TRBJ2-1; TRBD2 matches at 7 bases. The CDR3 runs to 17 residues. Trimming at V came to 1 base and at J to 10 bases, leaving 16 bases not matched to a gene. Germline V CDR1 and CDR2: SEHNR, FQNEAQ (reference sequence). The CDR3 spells CASSLVNERDRVWEQFF. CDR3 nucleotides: TGTGCCAGCAGCTTAGTGAATGAGCGGGACCGGGTTTGGGAGCAGTTCTTC. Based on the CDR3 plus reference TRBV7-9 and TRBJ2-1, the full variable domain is DTGVSQNPRHKITKRGQNVTFRCDPISEHNRLYWYRQTLGQGPEFLTYFQNEAQLEKSRLLSDRFSAERPKGSFSTLEIQRTEQGDSAMYLCASSLVNERDRVWEQFFGPGTRLTVL.

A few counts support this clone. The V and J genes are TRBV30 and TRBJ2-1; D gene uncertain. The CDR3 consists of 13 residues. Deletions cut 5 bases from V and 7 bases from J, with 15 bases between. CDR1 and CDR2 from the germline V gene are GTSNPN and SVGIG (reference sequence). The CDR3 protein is CAWGSSEINEQFF. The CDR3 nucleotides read TGTGCCTGGGGTTCTTCGGAGATTAATGAGCAGTTCTTC. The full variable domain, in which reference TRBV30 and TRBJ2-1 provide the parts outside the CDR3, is SQTIHQWPATLVQPVGSPLSLECTVEGTSNPNLYWYRQAAGRGLQLLFYSVGIGQISSEVPQNLSASRPQDRQFILSSKKLLLSDSGFYLCAWGSSEINEQFFGPGTRLTVL.

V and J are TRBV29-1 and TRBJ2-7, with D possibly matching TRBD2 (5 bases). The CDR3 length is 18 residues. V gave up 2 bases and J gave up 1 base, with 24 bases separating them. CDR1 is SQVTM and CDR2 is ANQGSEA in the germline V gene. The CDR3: CSVESGVIKSLPSYEQYF. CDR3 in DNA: TGCAGCGTTGAATCCGGGGTCATCAAGAGCCTACCTTCCTACGAGCAGTACTTC.

CDR3 nucleotide sequence: TGCAGCGTTTGGGGTGGTGGGGCCAACGTCCTGACTTTC. Amino acid sequence: CSVWGGGANVLTF. The chain joins TRBV29-1 to TRBJ2-6; D gene ambiguous. Germline values: CDR1 SQVTM, CDR2 ANQGSEA. This CDR3 has 13 amino acids. Trimming removed 5 bases from V and 3 bases from J, with 8 bases in between.

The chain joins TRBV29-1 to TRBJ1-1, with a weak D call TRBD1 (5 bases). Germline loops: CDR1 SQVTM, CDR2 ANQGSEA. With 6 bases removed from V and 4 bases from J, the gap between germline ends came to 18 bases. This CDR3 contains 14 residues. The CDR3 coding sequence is TGCAGCGTAGCCTCCGGGGGGGGGAGCACTGAAGCTTTCTTT. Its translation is CSVASGGGSTEAFF.

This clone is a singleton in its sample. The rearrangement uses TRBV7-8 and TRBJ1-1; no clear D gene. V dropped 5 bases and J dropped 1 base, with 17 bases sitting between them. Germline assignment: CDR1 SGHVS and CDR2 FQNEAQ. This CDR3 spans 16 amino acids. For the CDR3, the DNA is TGTGCCAGCAGCCCCAAACGGGGTGCGGGGAACACTGAAGCTTTCTTT. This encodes CASSPKRGAGNTEAFF.

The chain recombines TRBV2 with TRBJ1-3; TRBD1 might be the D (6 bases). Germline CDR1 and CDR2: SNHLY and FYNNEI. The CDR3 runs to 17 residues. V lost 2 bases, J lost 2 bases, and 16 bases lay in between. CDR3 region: CASSESGGSSPGNTIYF. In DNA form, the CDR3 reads TGTGCCAGCAGTGAAAGTGGGGGCTCCTCCCCTGGAAACACCATATATTTT. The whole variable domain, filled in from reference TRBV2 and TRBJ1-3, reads EPEVTQTPSHQVTQMGQEVILRCVPISNHLYFYWYRQILGQKVEFLVSFYNNEISEKSEIFDDQFSVERPDGSNFTLKIRSTKLEDSAMYFCASSESGGSSPGNTIYFGEGSWLTVV.

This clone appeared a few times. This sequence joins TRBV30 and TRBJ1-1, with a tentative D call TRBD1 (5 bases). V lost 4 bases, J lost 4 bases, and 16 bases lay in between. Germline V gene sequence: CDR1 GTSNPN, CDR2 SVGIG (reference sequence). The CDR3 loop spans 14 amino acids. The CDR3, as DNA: TGTGCCTGGACCCAGTCGGCGGGGGGCACTGAAGCTTTCTTT. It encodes CAWTQSAGGTEAFF.

Here the CDR3 reads CASSISFGLAGGNEQFF. The CDR3 coding sequence is TGTGCCAGTAGTATATCGTTCGGACTAGCGGGCGGCAATGAGCAGTTCTTC. V is TRBV19 and J is TRBJ2-1; 11 bases match TRBD2. Germline CDR1 LNHDA, CDR2 SQIVND (reference sequence). Germline trimming cut 2 bases from V and 6 bases from J; bases unmatched to any gene: 9. The CDR3 runs 17 residues.

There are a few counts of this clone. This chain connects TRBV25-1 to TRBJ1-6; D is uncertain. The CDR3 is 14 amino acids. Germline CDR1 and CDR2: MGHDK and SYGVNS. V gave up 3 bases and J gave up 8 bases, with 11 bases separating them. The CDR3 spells CASSEALNYSPLHF. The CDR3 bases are TGTGCCAGCAGTGAGGCCTTAAACTATTCACCCCTCCACTTT.

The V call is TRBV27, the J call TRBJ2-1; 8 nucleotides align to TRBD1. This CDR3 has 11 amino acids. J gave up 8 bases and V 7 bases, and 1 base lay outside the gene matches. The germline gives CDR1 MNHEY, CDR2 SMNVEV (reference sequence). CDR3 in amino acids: CASTTGDEQFF. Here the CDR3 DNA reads TGTGCCAGCACGACAGGGGATGAGCAGTTCTTC.

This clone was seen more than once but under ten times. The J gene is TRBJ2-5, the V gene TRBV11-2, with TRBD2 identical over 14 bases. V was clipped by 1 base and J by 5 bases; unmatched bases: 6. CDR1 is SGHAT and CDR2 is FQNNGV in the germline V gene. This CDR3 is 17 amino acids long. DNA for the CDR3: TGTGCCAGCAGCTTAGGTGCGGGACTAGCGGGAGTGGAGACCCAGTACTTC. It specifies CASSLGAGLAGVETQYF.

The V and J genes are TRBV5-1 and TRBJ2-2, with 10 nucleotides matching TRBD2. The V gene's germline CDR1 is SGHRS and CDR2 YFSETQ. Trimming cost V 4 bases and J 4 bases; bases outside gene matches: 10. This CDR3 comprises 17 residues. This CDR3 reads CASSPAGLAETTGELFF. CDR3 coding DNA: TGCGCCAGCAGCCCGGCCGGACTAGCGGAGACCACCGGGGAGCTGTTTTTT.

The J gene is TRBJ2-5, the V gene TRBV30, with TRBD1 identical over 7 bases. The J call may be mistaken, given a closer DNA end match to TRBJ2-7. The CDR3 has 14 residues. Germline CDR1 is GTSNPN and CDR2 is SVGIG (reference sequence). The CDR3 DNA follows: TGTGCCTGGAGTGTGGGGCAGGGGGTTAACGAGCAGTACTTC. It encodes CAWSVGQGVNEQYF.

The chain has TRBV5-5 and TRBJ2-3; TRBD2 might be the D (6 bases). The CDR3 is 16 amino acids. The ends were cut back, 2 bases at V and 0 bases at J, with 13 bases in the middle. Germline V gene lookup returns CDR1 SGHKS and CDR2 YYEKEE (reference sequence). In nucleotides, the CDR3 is TGTGCCAGCAGCTTCCGGGTACTAGCCAGCACAGATACGCAGTATTTT. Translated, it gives CASSFRVLASTDTQYF.

CDR3 protein: CASRTPRGESYEQYF. In DNA form, the CDR3 reads TGTGCCAGCAGAACCCCCAGGGGAGAGTCCTACGAGCAGTACTTC. The chain joins TRBV6-5 to TRBJ2-7; perhaps TRBD1 as D (6 bases). V lost 6 bases, J lost 1 base, and 16 bases lay in between. This CDR3 comprises 15 residues. Germline values: CDR1 MNHEY, CDR2 SVGAGI.

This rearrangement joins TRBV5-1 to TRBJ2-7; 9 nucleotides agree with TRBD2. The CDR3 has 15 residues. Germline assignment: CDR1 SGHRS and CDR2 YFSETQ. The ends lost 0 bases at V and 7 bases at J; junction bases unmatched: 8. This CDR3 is CASSLAAGGEWEQYF. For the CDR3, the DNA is TGCGCCAGCAGCTTGGCTGCGGGAGGGGAGTGGGAGCAGTACTTC. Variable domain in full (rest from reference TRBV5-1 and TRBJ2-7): KAGVTQTPRYLIKTRGQQVTLSCSPISGHRSVSWYQQTPGQGLQFLFEYFSETQRNKGNFPGRFSGRQFSNSRSEMNVSTLELGDSALYLCASSLAAGGEWEQYFGPGTRLTVT.

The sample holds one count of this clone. CDR3 DNA: TGTGCCAGCAGCAAAGAGACAGGGTCTCCAGATACGCAGTATTTT. It codes for CASSKETGSPDTQYF. The rearrangement joins TRBV21-1 to TRBJ2-3; the D call of TRBD1 is as the table states it, not checked on the DNA. TRBV21-1 is designated a pseudogene. The CDR3 totals 15 residues.

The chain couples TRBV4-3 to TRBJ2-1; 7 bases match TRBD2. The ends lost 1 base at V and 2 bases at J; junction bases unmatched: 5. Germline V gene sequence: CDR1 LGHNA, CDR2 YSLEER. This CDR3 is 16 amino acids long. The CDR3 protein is CASSQAGSGAYNEQFF. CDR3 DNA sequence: TGCGCCAGCAGCCAAGCAGGGAGCGGGGCCTACAATGAGCAGTTCTTC.

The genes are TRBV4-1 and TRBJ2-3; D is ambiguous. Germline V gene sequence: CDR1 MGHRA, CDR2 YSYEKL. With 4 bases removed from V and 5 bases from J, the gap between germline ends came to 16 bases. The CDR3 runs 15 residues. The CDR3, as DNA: TGCGCCAGCAGCCGTCTCGGCCAGCTTGAAGATACGCAGTATTTT. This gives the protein CASSRLGQLEDTQYF.

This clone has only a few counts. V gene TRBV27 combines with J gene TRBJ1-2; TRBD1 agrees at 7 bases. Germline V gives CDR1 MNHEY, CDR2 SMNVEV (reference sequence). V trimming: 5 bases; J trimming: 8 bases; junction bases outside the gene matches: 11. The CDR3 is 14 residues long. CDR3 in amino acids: CASSATHGDSGYTF. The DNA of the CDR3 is TGTGCCAGCAGTGCCACCCACGGGGACAGCGGCTACACCTTC.